The 11 T cell receptor beta chains given below trace back to one sample, sequenced in a study of cytomegalovirus exposure and HLA in healthy donors. In the PCR, 60 Vbeta and 13 Jbeta primers were used. The table came from immunoSEQ multiplex PCR; TCRdb's copy has only in-frame clones and leaves some out. Here the sample spans about 190,000 clones, over 60% being singletons. Sequenced input: PBMCs. These receptors all stem from a man aged 30-40 years in good health and CMV-seropositive.

This sequence joins TRBV18 and TRBJ1-5, with TRBD1 identical over 8 bases. Unmatched junction bases numbered 6, after V lost 3 bases and J lost 2 bases. The CDR3 length is 16 residues. Germline CDR1 reads KGHSH; CDR2 reads LQKENI. Here the CDR3 reads CASSPRGQGGNQPQHF. The CDR3 coding sequence is TGTGCCAGCTCACCCCGAGGACAGGGAGGCAATCAGCCCCAGCATTTT.

The chain has TRBV5-1 and TRBJ2-2; possibly TRBD1 for D (6 bases). The CDR3 is 15 residues long. V was clipped by 8 bases and J by 6 bases, with 20 bases between them. Germline V gene sequence: CDR1 SGHRS, CDR2 YFSETQ. The CDR3 DNA reads TGCGCCAGTCGGAAATCAGGGGATTCTGCCGGGGAGCTGTTTTTT. Its protein is CASRKSGDSAGELFF.

Concerning this clone itself: Other DNA variants within this sample encode the same CDR3. The V call is TRBV7-3, the J call TRBJ2-2; D call uncertain. The ends were cut back, 4 bases at V and 4 bases at J, with 4 bases in the middle. This CDR3 is 12 amino acids long. Per the germline V gene, CDR1 is SGHTA and CDR2 is FQGTGA. The CDR3 DNA reads as TGTGCCAGCAGCTCTTCCACCGGGGAGCTGTTTTTT. This gives the protein CASSSSTGELFF.

The chain uses TRBV7-9 and TRBJ1-2; 7 bases are shared with TRBD1. The CDR3 contains 15 residues. CDR1 is SEHNR and CDR2 is FQNEAQ in the germline V gene (reference sequence). After removal of 4 bases from V and 1 base from J, the junction contained 6 bases not matched to a gene. The chain's CDR3 is CASSSGTANNYGYTF. CDR3 DNA sequence: TGTGCCAGCAGCTCCGGGACAGCGAATAACTATGGCTACACCTTC.

The chain is built from TRBV28 and TRBJ2-7; 12 bases agree with TRBD2. The CDR3 runs 16 residues. V shed 6 bases, J shed 6 bases, and the junction held 12 bases outside the gene matches. CDR1 is MDHEN and CDR2 is SYDVKM in the germline V gene. CDR3 residues: CASSPKLLAGGGEQYF. CDR3 DNA sequence: TGTGCCAGCAGCCCAAAATTACTAGCGGGAGGTGGCGAGCAGTACTTC. The full variable domain, in which reference TRBV28 and TRBJ2-7 provide the parts outside the CDR3, is DVKVTQSSRYLVKRTGEKVFLECVQDMDHENMFWYRQDPGLGLRLIYFSYDVKMKEKGDIPEGYSVSREKKERFSLILESASTNQTSMYLCASSPKLLAGGGEQYFGPGTRLTVT.

The genes are TRBV5-4 and TRBJ1-2, with 8 positions matching TRBD1. Germline loops: CDR1 SGHNT, CDR2 YYREEE (reference sequence). Germline trimming cut 0 bases from V and 4 bases from J; bases unmatched to any gene: 5. The CDR3 runs 15 residues. CDR3 in DNA: TGTGCCAGCAGCTTGGGACAGGGGCAGGCCTATGGCTACACCTTC. Translation: CASSLGQGQAYGYTF. Using reference TRBV5-4 and TRBJ1-2 for the parts outside the CDR3, the full variable domain is ETGVTQSPTHLIKTRGQQVTLRCSSQSGHNTVSWYQQALGQGPQFIFQYYREEENGRGNFPPRFSGLQFPNYSSELNVNALELDDSALYLCASSLGQGQAYGYTFGSGTRLTVV.

The chain employs TRBV7-9 and TRBJ1-1, with 8 positions matching TRBD1. The CDR3 length is 15 residues. Germline loops: CDR1 SEHNR, CDR2 FQNEAQ (reference sequence). V lost 5 bases and J lost 0; bases outside the gene matches: 5. The CDR3 coding sequence is TGTGCCAGCAGCAAGACAGGGGAAATGAACACTGAAGCTTTCTTT. It yields the protein CASSKTGEMNTEAFF.

V is TRBV7-2 and J is TRBJ2-6, with a weak D call TRBD1 (6 bases). CDR3 length: 17 residues. Germline assignment: CDR1 SGHTA and CDR2 FQGNSA. V was clipped by 2 bases and J by 0 bases, with 11 bases between them. CDR3 DNA sequence: TGTGCCAGCAGCTTACAGGGGACCTCCTCTGGGGCCAACGTCCTGACTTTC. This codes for CASSLQGTSSGANVLTF.

The V and J genes are TRBV27 and TRBJ1-1; 9 positions agree with TRBD1. V dropped 5 bases and J dropped 4; count of bases not matched to a gene: 8. Germline lookup yields CDR1 MNHEY and CDR2 SMNVEV (reference sequence). The CDR3 has 15 residues. CDR3 residues: CASSSRDRAPTEAFF. As DNA, the CDR3 is TGTGCCAGCAGTAGCCGGGACAGGGCACCCACTGAAGCTTTCTTT.

The chain combines TRBV28 with TRBJ1-2; TRBD1 might be the D (5 bases). With 8 bases removed from V and 4 bases from J, the gap between germline ends came to 11 bases. The CDR3 is 12 residues long. CDR1 and CDR2 (germline): MDHEN, SYDVKM. The DNA of the CDR3 is TGTGCCAGCGCCGGCCAGGGCTATGGCTACACCTTC. It codes for CASAGQGYGYTF.

The chain combines TRBV30 with TRBJ2-4; TRBD2 might be the D (5 bases). Germline values: CDR1 GTSNPN, CDR2 SVGIG (reference sequence). The V end was cut by 0 bases, the J end by 2 bases, with 8 bases between. The CDR3 totals 14 residues. The CDR3 coding sequence is TGTGCCTGGAGTGTAGAGGGATCCAAAAACATTCAGTACTTC. It translates to CAWSVEGSKNIQYF.